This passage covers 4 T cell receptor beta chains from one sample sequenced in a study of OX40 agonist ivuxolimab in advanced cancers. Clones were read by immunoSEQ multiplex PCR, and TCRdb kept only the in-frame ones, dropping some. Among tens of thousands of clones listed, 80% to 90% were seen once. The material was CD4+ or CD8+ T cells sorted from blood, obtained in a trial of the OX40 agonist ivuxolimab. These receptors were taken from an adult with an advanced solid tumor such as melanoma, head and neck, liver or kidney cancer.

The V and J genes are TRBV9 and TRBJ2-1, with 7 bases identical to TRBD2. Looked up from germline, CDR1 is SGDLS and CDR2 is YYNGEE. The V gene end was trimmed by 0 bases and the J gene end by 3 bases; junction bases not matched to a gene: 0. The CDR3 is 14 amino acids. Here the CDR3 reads CASSVGTSYNEQFF. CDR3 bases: TGTGCCAGCAGCGTAGGGACTAGCTACAATGAGCAGTTCTTC.

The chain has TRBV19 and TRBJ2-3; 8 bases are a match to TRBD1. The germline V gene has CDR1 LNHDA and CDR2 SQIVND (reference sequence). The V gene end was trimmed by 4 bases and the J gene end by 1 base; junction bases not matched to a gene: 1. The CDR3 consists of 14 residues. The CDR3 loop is CASSKTGGTDTQYF. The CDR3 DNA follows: TGTGCCAGTAGTAAGACAGGGGGCACAGATACGCAGTATTTT.

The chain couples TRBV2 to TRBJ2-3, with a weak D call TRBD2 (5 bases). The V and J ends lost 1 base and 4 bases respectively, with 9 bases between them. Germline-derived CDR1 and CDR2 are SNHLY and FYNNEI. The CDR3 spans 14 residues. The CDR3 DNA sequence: TGTGCCAGCAGTGAAGGTTTGGAGGCAGATACGCAGTATTTT. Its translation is CASSEGLEADTQYF.

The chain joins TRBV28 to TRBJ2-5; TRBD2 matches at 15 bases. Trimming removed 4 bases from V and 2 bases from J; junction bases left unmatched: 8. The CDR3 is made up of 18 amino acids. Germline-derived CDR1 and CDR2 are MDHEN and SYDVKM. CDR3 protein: CASSSPGLAGGKQETQYF. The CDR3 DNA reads TGTGCCAGCAGTTCCCCTGGACTAGCGGGAGGGAAGCAAGAGACCCAGTACTTC. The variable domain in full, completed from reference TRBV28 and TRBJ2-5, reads DVKVTQSSRYLVKRTGEKVFLECVQDMDHENMFWYRQDPGLGLRLIYFSYDVKMKEKGDIPEGYSVSREKKERFSLILESASTNQTSMYLCASSSPGLAGGKQETQYFGPGTRLLVL.